The entry below describes one TCR beta chain. Methods used by the authors: Cell counts per sample came from amplifying reference gene primers. Profiled with immunoSEQ multiplex PCR; TCRdb holds only in-frame clones, not every one. V and J calls and clone size follow that table, whereas D and trimming were derived from the DNA. The sample has approximately 67,000 clones, about 80% seen once; the top ten hold roughly 6.7%. Germline V CDR1 and CDR2: SGHTA, FQGNSA. This CDR3 has 15 residues. Deletions cut 2 bases from V and 0 bases from J, with 8 bases between. The entry originates in a study of blood T cell repertoires in COVID-19. The wider study: The United States, Italy and Spain were the sources of the acute and convalescent COVID-19 samples. PBMCs, B-cell-depleted T cells, or T cells provided the cDNA or gDNA that made up the material.

The source of this sequence is a man between 60 and 75 years old with acute or convalescent COVID-19. The chain employs TRBV7-2 and TRBJ2-1; D call uncertain. Sequencing used peripheral blood. CDR3 in amino acids: CASSLTQASYNEQFF. The CDR3 DNA sequence: TGTGCCAGCAGCTTAACGCAGGCCTCCTACAATGAGCAGTTCTTC.